This paragraph reports one TCR beta chain. Its target is not known. Germline V gives CDR1 LNHDA, CDR2 SQIVND (reference sequence). The V gene lost 7 bases and the J gene lost 10 bases, with 11 bases spanning the gap. The CDR3 has 12 amino acids. This sample stems from a study of T-cell reconstitution after alpha-beta-depleted transplantation in children. Study-wide findings and caveats: Surviving recipient cells, namely T cells and thymic progenitors, were the source of high day-60 TCRbeta diversity in some patients. Hyperexpanded clones declined; after one year, newly produced T cells mostly supplied diversity.

It was with unique molecular identifiers that the TCRbeta library was prepared. TCRdb re-called the PCR reads through MiXCR, storing one row per CDR3 protein. Here the sample spans 540,000 or so distinct CDR3 sequences, roughly 24% being singletons. The material was PBMCs, mostly from graft donor cells, obtained 360 days after TCRalphabeta/CD19-depleted stem cell transplant. This sequence originates from a boy under two years old who had a stem cell transplant for acute myeloid leukemia, so the T cells may come from the graft donor. The gene calls are TRBV19 and TRBJ1-6; D gene unclear. The CDR3 loop reads CASKEELSPLHF. As DNA, the CDR3 is TGTGCCAGTAAGGAGGAGTTATCACCCCTCCACTTT.